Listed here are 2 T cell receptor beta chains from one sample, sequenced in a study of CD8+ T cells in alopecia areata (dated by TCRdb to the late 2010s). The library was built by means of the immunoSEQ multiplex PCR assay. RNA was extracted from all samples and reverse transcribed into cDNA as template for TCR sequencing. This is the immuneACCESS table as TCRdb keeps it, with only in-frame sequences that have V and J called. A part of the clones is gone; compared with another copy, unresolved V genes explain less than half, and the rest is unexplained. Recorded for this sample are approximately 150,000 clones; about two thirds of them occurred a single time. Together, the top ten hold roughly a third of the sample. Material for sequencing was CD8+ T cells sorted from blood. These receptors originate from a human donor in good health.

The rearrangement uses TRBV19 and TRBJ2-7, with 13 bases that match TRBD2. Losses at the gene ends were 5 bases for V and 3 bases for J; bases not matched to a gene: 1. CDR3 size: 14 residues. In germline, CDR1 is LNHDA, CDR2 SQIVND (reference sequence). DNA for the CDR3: TGTGCCAGTAGTTGGACTAGCGGGAGCTACGAGCAGTACTTC. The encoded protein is CASSWTSGSYEQYF.

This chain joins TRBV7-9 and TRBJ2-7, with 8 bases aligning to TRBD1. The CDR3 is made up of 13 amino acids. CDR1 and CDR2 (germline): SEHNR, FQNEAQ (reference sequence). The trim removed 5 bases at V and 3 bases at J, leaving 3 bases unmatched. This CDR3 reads CASSAGTGYEQYF. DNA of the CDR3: TGTGCCAGCAGCGCCGGGACAGGCTACGAGCAGTACTTC.